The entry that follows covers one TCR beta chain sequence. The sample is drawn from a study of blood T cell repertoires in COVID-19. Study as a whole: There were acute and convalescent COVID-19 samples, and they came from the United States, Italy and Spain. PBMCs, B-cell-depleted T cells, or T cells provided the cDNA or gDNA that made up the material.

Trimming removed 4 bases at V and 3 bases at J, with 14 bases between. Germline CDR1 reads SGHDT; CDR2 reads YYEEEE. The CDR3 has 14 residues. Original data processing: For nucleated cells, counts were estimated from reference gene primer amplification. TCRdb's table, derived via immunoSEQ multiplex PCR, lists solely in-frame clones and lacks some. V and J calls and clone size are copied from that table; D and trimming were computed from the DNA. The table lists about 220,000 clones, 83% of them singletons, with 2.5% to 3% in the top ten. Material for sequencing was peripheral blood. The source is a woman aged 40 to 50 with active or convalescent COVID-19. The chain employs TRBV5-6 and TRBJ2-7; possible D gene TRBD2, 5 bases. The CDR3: CASSPYSGNYEQYF. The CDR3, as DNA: TGTGCCAGCAGCCCCTACTCGGGGAACTACGAGCAGTACTTC.